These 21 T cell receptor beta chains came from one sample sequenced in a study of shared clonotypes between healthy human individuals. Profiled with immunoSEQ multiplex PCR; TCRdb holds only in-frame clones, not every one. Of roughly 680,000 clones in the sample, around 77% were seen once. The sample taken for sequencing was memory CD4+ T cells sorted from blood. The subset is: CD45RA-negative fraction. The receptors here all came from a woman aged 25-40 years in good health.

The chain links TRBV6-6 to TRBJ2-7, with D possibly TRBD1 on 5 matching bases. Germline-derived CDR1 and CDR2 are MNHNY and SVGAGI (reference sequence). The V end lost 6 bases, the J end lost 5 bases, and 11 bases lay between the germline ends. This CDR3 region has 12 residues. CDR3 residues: CASSSGAHEQYF. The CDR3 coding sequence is TGTGCCAGCAGCAGTGGGGCCCACGAGCAGTACTTC.

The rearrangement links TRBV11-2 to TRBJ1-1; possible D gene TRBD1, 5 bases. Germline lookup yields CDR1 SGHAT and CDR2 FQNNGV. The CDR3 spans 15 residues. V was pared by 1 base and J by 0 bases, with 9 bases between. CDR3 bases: TGTGCCAGCAGCTTAGTTACAGGAGTGAACACTGAAGCTTTCTTT. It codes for CASSLVTGVNTEAFF.

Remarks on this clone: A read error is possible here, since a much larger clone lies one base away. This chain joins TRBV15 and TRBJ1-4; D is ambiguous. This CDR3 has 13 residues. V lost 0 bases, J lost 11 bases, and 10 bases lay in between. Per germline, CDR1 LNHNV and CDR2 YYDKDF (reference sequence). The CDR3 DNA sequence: TGTGCCACCAGCAGAGATGAGGTGAAGAAACTGTTTTTT. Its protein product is CATSRDEVKKLFF.

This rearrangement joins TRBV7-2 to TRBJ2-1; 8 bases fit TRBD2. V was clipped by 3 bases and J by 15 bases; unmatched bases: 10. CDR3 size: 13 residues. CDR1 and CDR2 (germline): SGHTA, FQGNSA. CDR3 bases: TGTGCCAGCAGCTTCGGGGCCTCGGGAGGGGCGTTCTTC. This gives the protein CASSFGASGGAFF.

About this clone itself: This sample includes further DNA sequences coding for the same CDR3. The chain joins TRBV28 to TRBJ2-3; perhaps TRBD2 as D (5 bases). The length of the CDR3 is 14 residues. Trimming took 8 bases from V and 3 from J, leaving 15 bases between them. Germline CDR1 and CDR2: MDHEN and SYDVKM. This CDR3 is CASRLTGITDTQYF. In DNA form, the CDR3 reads TGTGCCAGCCGACTGACGGGAATTACAGATACGCAGTATTTT.

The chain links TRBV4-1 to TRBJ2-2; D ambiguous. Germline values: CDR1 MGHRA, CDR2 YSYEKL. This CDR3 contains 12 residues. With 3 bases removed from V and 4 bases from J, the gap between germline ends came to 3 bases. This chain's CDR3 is CASSHLTGELFF. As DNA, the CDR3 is TGCGCCAGCAGCCACCTCACCGGGGAGCTGTTTTTT.

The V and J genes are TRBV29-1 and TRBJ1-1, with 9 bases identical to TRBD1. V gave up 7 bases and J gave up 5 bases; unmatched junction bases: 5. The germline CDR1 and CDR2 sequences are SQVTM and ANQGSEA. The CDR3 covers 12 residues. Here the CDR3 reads CSDRGLVTEAFF. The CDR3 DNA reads TGCAGCGACAGGGGGCTGGTGACTGAAGCTTTCTTT. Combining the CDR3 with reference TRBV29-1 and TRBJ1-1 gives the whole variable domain SAVISQKPSRDICQRGTSLTIQCQVDSQVTMMFWYRQQPGQSLTLIATANQGSEATYESGFVIDKFPISRPNLTFSTLTVSNMSPEDSSIYLCSDRGLVTEAFFGQGTRLTVV.

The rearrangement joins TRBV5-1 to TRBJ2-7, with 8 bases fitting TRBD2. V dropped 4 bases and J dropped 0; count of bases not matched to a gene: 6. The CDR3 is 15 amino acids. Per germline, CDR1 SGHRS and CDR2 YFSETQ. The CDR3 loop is CASSPQRGSSYEQYF. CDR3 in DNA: TGCGCCAGCAGCCCCCAGCGGGGGAGCTCCTACGAGCAGTACTTC.

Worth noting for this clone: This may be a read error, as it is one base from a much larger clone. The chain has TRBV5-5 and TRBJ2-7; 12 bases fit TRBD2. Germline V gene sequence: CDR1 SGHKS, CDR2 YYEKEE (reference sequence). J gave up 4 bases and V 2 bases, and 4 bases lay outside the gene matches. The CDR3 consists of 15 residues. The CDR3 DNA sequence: TGTGCCAGCAGCTTCTTGACTAGCGGGAGTTACGAGCAGTACTTC. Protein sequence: CASSFLTSGSYEQYF.

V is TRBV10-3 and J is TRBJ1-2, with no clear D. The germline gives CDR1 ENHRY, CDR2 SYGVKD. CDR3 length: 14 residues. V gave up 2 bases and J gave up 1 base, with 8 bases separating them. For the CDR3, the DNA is TGTGCCATCAGTGAGGACATTTTTAACTATGGCTACACCTTC. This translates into CAISEDIFNYGYTF.

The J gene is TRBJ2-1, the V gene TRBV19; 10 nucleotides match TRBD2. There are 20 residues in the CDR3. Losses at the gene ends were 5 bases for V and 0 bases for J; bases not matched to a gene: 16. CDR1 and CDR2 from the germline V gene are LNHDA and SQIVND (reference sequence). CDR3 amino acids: CASSPYSTSGSRPSYNEQFF. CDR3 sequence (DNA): TGTGCCAGTAGTCCCTACTCGACTAGCGGGTCCCGCCCCTCCTACAATGAGCAGTTCTTC.

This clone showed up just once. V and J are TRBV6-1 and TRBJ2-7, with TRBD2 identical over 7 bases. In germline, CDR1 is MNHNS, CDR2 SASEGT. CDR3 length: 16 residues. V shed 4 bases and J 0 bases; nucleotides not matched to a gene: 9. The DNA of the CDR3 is TGTGCCAGCAGTGGCTGGGCGGGAGAGAGCTCCTACGAGCAGTACTTC. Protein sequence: CASSGWAGESSYEQYF.

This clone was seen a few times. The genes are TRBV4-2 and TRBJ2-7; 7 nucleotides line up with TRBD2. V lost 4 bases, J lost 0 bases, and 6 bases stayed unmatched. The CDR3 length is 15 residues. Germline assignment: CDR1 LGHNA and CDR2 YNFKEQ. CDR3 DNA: TGTGCCAGCAGCCCACGGGGGAGGGACTCCTACGAGCAGTACTTC. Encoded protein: CASSPRGRDSYEQYF.

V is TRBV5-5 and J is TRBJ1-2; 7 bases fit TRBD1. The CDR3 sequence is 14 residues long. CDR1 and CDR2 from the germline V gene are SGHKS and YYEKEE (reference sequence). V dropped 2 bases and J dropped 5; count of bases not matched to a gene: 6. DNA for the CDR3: TGTGCCAGCAGCTTCAAAGGGGGCGAGTATGGCTACACCTTC. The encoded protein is CASSFKGGEYGYTF.

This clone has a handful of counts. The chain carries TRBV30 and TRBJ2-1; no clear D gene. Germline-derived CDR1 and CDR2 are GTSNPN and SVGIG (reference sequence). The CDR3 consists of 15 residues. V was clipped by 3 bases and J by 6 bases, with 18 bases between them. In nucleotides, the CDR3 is TGTGCCTGGAGCCCAGATCGTGGGTATTCCAATGAGCAGTTCTTC. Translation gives CAWSPDRGYSNEQFF.

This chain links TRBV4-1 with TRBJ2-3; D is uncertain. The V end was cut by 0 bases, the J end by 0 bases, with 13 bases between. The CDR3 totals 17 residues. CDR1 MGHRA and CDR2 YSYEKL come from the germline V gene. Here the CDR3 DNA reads TGCGCCAGCAGCCAAGAGGTCTACGGAACTAGCACAGATACGCAGTATTTT. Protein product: CASSQEVYGTSTDTQYF.

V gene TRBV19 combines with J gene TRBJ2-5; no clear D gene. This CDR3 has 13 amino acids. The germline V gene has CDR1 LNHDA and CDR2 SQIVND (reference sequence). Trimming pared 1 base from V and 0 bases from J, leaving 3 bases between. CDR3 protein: CASSIGNQETQYF. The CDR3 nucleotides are TGTGCCAGTAGTATAGGCAACCAAGAGACCCAGTACTTC.

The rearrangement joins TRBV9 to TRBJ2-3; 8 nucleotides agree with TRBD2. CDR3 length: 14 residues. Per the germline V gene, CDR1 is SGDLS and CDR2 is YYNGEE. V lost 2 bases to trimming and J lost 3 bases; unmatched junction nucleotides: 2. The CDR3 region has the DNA TGTGCCAGCAGCGTGGGACTAGTAACAGATACGCAGTATTTT. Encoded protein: CASSVGLVTDTQYF.

In DNA, the CDR3 is TGCAGCGTTGAAGGGAATAGCGGGTTTACAGATACGCAGTATTTT. Its protein is CSVEGNSGFTDTQYF. This chain links TRBV29-1 with TRBJ2-3; TRBD2 agrees at 7 bases. V shed 1 base, J shed 3 bases, and the junction held 7 bases outside the gene matches. The CDR3 consists of 15 residues. The germline gives CDR1 SQVTM, CDR2 ANQGSEA.

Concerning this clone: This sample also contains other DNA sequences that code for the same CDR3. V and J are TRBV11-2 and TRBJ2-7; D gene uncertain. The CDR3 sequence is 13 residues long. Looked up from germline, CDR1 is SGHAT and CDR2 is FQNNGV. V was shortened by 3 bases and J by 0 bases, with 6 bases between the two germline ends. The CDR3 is CASSFSGSYEQYF. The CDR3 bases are TGTGCCAGCAGCTTCTCCGGCTCCTACGAGCAGTACTTC.

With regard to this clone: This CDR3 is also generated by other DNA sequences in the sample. The CDR3 reads CASSLIPGSSYEQYF. The CDR3 nucleotides are TGTGCCAGCAGCTTGATCCCGGGGAGCTCCTACGAGCAGTACTTC. The chain combines TRBV11-2 with TRBJ2-7; D perhaps matches TRBD2 (5 bases). CDR1 and CDR2 (germline): SGHAT, FQNNGV. Trimming removed 3 bases from V and 0 bases from J, with 12 bases in between. CDR3 length: 15 amino acids.